The following is a T cell receptor beta chain sequence with its context. The target antigen is unknown. Germline V gene data show CDR1 as LNHDA and CDR2 as SQIVND (reference sequence). The CDR3 is made up of 14 amino acids. V shed 6 bases and J shed 3 bases, with 14 bases lying between them. One heparinised draw of blood, averaging roughly 120 mL, came from each donor. These data belong to a study of beta chain features in type 1 diabetes. For the study at large: Cell yields, age and gender were similar between patients and healthy donors. Overall study findings and caveats: High-TCR-expressing cells could be over-represented by cDNA sequencing.

cDNA synthesis used the whole RNA isolate, giving expressed TCRB sequences. TCRdb's copy holds only in-frame clones and misses some; the assay was immunoSEQ multiplex PCR. The table lists some 270,000 clones, 13% to 15% of them singletons. The rearrangement uses TRBV19 and TRBJ2-5, with TRBD2 as a possible D gene (5 bases). The sample consisted of naive CD4+ T cells from blood. This clonotype was sampled from a woman aged 40 to 50 in good health. CDR3 region: CASRRDVEKETQYF. As DNA, the CDR3 is TGTGCCAGTAGGAGGGATGTGGAAAAAGAGACCCAGTACTTC.